What follows are 9 T cell receptor beta chains derived from one specimen sequenced in a study of early T cells in non-severe SARS-CoV-2 infection. TCRdb processed the 5' RACE reads anew with MiXCR; each CDR3 protein has one entry. This table holds 40,000 to 55,000 distinct CDR3 sequences, about 12% found once. Sequenced sample: whole blood. The receptors come from an adult who was a healthcare worker with PCR-confirmed SARS-CoV-2 infection or an uninfected control (not recorded which).

The genes are TRBV5-6 and TRBJ1-3, with no clear D. CDR3 size: 17 residues. Germline V gene data show CDR1 as SGHDT and CDR2 as YYEEEE. V was clipped by 2 bases and J by 2 bases, with 17 bases between them. The CDR3 is CASSFSAGPLTGNTIYF. DNA of the CDR3: TGTGCCAGCAGCTTCAGCGCAGGACCTCTTACTGGAAACACCATATATTTT.

This clonotype was seen many times. This chain links TRBV7-3 with TRBJ2-5; 8 bases fit TRBD1. Germline-derived CDR1 and CDR2 are SGHTA and FQGTGA. V trimming: 5 bases; J trimming: 4 bases; junction bases outside the gene matches: 9. This CDR3 contains 15 residues. The CDR3 region has the DNA TGTGCCAGCAGCCAATTCTCCGGGACAGGAGAGACCCAGTACTTC. Amino acids: CASSQFSGTGETQYF.

This chain connects TRBV12-3 or TRBV12-4 to TRBJ2-3; TRBD1 matches 8 bases. CDR3 length: 14 amino acids. V gave up 5 bases and J gave up 4 bases; unmatched junction bases: 5. The CDR3 DNA reads as TGTGCCAGCAGTCCTGGACAGGGTGCAGATACGCAGTATTTT. Its translation is CASSPGQGADTQYF.

This chain joins TRBV29-1 and TRBJ1-1, with D perhaps TRBD1 (6 bases). From germline, CDR1 is SQVTM and CDR2 ANQGSEA. V lost 7 bases to trimming and J lost 0 bases, with 12 bases between them. CDR3 size: 13 residues. The CDR3 here is CSGYRVMNTEAFF. Here the CDR3 DNA reads TGCAGCGGGTACAGGGTGATGAACACTGAAGCTTTCTTT.

This clonotype has at least ten counts. J is TRBJ1-1 and V is TRBV27; D may be TRBD1 (5 bases). This CDR3 has 17 residues. The V end lost 5 bases, the J end lost 0 bases, and 19 bases lay between the germline ends. Germline V gene lookup returns CDR1 MNHEY and CDR2 SMNVEV (reference sequence). This chain's CDR3 is CASSATRVLIMNTEAFF. CDR3 bases: TGTGCCAGCAGTGCCACCAGGGTTCTAATTATGAACACTGAAGCTTTCTTT.

This clonotype was seen repeatedly, ten times or more. The chain couples TRBV7-3 to TRBJ2-5; 7 bases are a match to TRBD2. The germline V gene has CDR1 SGHTA and CDR2 FQGTGA. V dropped 2 bases and J dropped 1; count of bases not matched to a gene: 4. This CDR3 is built from 15 residues. CDR3 nucleotide sequence: TGTGCCAGCAGCTTAGGTGGCGGGGGCCAAGAGACCCAGTACTTC. Its translation: CASSLGGGGQETQYF.

As regards this clonotype: Its ends do not fully match the called genes, so a read error is possible. This sequence joins TRBV10-3 and TRBJ2-4; 8 positions agree with TRBD2. Germline V gene sequence: CDR1 ENHRY, CDR2 SYGVKD. This CDR3 has 13 residues. The CDR3 DNA follows: TGTGCCATCAGTGAAACAGCGGGAGTGGACTGGGACTTC. The encoded protein is CAISETAGVDWDF.

This clonotype has at least ten counts. J is TRBJ1-5 and V is TRBV7-2; D is perhaps TRBD1 (5 bases). V lost 3 bases and J 0 bases, leaving 12 bases between the germline ends. CDR3 length equals 16 residues. CDR1 and CDR2 (germline): SGHTA, FQGNSA. This CDR3 reads CASSFQGTASNQPQHF. In DNA form, the CDR3 reads TGTGCCAGCAGCTTCCAGGGAACCGCTAGCAATCAGCCCCAGCATTTT.

The chain combines TRBV6-5 with TRBJ2-7, with D unclear. The CDR3 is made up of 14 amino acids. Germline assignment: CDR1 MNHEY and CDR2 SVGAGI. V lost 0 bases and J 2 bases, leaving 8 bases between the germline ends. CDR3 sequence: CASSYSGATYEQYF. The CDR3 bases are TGTGCCAGCAGTTACTCAGGAGCCACCTACGAGCAGTACTTC.